The source of this TCR beta chain is a study of CD8 T cells in Susac syndrome. Overall study: Patients with Susac syndrome were therapy-naive, on corticosteroids, or on intravenous immunoglobulin alone at the time that blood was drawn. Study findings and constraints: Within Susac syndrome CD4+ T cell repertoires, clonal expansion was not evident.

A remark on this clonotype: The antigen is not known.

It was with random hexamers that roughly 0.45 to 1 ug RNA was reverse transcribed. Amplification of TCR beta CDR3 spanned 54 Vbeta and 13 Jbeta via immunoSEQ multiplex PCR. TCRdb processed the immunoSEQ multiplex PCR reads anew with MiXCR; each CDR3 protein has one entry. The sample includes approximately 190,000 distinct CDR3 sequences, approximately 96% of them seen just once. The diagnostic criteria for definite or probable disease, as recently defined, were met by the patients with Susac syndrome. The ends were cut back, 3 bases at V and 5 bases at J, with 14 bases in the middle. The CDR3 consists of 15 residues. Per the germline V gene, CDR1 is GTSNPN and CDR2 is SVGIG (reference sequence).

Material: CD4+ T cells from PBMCs. The chain uses TRBV30 and TRBJ1-6; D remains unclear. The receptor comes from a human donor with Susac syndrome. The CDR3 here is CAWRVGFTNNSPLHF. CDR3 bases: TGTGCCTGGAGAGTTGGGTTTACGAATAATTCACCCCTCCACTTT. Combining the CDR3 with reference TRBV30 and TRBJ1-6 gives the whole variable domain SQTIHQWPATLVQPVGSPLSLECTVEGTSNPNLYWYRQAAGRGLQLLFYSVGIGQISSEVPQNLSASRPQDRQFILSSKKLLLSDSGFYLCAWRVGFTNNSPLHFGNGTRLTVT.